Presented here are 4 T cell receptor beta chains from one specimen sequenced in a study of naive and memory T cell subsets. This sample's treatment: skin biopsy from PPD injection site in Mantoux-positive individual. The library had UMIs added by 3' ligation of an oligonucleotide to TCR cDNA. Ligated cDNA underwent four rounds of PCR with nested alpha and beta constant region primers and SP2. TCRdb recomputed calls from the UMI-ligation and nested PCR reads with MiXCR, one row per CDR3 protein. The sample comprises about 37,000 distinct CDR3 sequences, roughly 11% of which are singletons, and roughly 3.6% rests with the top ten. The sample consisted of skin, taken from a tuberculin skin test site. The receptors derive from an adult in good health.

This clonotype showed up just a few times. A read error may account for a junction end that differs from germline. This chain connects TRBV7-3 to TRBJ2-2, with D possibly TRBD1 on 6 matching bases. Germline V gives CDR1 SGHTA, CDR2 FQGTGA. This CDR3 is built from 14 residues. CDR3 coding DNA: TGTGCCAACAGCTCGAACAGGGACACCGGGGAGCTGTTTTTT. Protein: CANSSNRDTGELFF.

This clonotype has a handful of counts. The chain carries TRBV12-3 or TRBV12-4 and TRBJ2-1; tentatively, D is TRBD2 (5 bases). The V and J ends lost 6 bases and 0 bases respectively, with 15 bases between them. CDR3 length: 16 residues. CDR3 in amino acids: CASRNDKGSSYNEQFF. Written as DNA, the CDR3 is TGTGCCAGCAGGAATGACAAAGGGAGCTCCTACAATGAGCAGTTCTTC.

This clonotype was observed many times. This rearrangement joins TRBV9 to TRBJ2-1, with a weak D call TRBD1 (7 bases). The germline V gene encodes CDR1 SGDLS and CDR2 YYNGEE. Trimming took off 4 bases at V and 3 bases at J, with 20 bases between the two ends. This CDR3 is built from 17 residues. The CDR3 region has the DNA TGTGCCAGCAGCCCCCAGGGGGGTACAAGAAACTACAATGAGCAGTTCTTC. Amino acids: CASSPQGGTRNYNEQFF. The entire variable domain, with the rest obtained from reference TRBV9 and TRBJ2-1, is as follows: DSGVTQTPKHLITATGQRVTLRCSPRSGDLSVYWYQQSLDQGLQFLIQYYNGEERAKGNILERFSAQQFPDLHSELNLSSLELGDSALYFCASSPQGGTRNYNEQFFGPGTRLTVL.

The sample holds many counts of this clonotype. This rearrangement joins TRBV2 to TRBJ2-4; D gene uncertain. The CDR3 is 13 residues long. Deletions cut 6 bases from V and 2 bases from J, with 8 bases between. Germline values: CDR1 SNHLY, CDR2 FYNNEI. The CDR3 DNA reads TGTGCCAGCAGGCGAAGGACCAAAAACATTCAGTACTTC. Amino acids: CASRRRTKNIQYF.